The entry below describes one T cell receptor beta chain. The sample comes from a study of blood T cell repertoires in COVID-19. Turning to the study itself: The United States, Italy and Spain supplied acute and convalescent COVID-19 samples.

Sequencing used immunoSEQ multiplex PCR; TCRdb keeps in-frame clones, though not all of them. Counted here are 150,000 to 200,000 clones, approximately 90% occurring once; the ten biggest clones make up 4% to 5%. CDR1 is MGHDK, CDR2 SYGVNS, per germline. This CDR3 region has 15 residues. The V end lost 2 bases, the J end lost 7 bases, and 12 bases lay between the germline ends. The sequenced sample was peripheral blood. The origin of this receptor is a human donor in a cohort sampled during active COVID-19. The rearrangement links TRBV25-1 to TRBJ1-6; a possible D gene is TRBD1 (6 bases). The CDR3 here is CASSEGQYLNSPLHF. DNA for the CDR3: TGTGCCAGCAGTGAAGGACAGTACTTAAATTCACCCCTCCACTTT.